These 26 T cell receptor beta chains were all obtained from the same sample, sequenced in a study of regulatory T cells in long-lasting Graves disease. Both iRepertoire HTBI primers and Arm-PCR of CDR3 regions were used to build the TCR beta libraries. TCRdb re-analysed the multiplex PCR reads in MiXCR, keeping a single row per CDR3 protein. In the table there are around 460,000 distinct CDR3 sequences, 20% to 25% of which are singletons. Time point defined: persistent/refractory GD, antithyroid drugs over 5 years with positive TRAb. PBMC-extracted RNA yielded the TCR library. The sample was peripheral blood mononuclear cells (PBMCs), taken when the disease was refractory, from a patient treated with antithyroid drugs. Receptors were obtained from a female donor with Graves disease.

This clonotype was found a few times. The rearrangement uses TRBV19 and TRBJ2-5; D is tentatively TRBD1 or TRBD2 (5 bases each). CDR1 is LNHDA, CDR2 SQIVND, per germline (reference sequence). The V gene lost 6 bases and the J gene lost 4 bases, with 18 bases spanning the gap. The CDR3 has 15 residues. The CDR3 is CASRRARGIGETQYF. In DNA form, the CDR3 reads TGTGCCAGTAGAAGGGCGAGGGGAATAGGAGAGACCCAGTACTTC.

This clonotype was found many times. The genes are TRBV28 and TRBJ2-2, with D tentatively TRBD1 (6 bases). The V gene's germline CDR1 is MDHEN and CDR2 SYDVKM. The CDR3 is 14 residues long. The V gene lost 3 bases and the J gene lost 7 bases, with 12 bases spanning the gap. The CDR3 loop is CASSLAGADGELFF. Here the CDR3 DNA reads TGTGCCAGCAGTTTGGCAGGGGCGGACGGGGAGCTGTTTTTT.

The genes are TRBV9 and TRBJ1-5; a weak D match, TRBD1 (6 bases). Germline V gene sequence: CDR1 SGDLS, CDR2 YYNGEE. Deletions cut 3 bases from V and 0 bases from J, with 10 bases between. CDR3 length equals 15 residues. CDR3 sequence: CASSGGQHSNQPQHF. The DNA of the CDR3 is TGTGCCAGCAGCGGAGGACAGCATAGCAATCAGCCCCAGCATTTT.

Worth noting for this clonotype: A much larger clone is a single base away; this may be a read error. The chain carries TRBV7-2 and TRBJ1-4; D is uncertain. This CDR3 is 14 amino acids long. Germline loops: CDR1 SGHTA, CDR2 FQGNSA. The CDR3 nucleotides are TGTGCCGGCAGCGCACACAGATCTAATGAAAAACTGTTTTTT. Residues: CAGSAHRSNEKLFF.

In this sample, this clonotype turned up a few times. CDR3 in DNA: TGCAGCGTGGCCATCTCCTACAATGAGCAGTTCTTC. Translated: CSVAISYNEQFF. The chain couples TRBV29-1 to TRBJ2-1; D is undetermined. The CDR3 spans 12 residues. The ends were cut back, 6 bases at V and 0 bases at J, with 6 bases in the middle. Germline V gene data show CDR1 as SQVTM and CDR2 as ANQGSEA.

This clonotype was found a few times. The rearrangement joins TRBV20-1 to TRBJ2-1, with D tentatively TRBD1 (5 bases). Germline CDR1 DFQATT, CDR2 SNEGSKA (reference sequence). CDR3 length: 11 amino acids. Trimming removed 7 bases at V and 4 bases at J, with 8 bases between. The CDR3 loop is CSGTGYNEQFF. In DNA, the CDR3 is TGCAGTGGTACAGGTTACAATGAGCAGTTCTTC.

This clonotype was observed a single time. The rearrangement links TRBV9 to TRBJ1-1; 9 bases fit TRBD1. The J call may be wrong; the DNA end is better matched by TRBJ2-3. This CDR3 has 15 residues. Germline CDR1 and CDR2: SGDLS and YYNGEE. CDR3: CASSEVDRGSGTQYF. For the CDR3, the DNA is TGTGCCAGCAGCGAGGTAGACAGGGGGAGCGGTACGCAGTATTTT.

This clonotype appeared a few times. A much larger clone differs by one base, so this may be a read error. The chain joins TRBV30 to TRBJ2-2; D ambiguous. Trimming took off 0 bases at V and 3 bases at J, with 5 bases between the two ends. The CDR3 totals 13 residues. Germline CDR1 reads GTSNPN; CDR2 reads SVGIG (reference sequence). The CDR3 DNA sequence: TGTGCCTGGAGTGTACGGGACACCGGGGAGCTGTTTTTT. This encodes CAWSVRDTGELFF.

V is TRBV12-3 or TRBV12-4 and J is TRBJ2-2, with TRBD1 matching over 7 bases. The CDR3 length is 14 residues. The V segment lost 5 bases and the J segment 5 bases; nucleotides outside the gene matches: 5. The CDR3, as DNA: TGTGCCAGCAGTCTGATACAGGGGACCGGGGAGCTGTTTTTT. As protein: CASSLIQGTGELFF.

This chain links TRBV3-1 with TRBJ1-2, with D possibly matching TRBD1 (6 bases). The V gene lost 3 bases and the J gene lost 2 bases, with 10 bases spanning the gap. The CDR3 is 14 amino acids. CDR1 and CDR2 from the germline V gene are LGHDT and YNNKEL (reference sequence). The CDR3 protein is CASSQGRGNYGYTF. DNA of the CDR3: TGTGCCAGCAGCCAGGGCAGGGGAAACTATGGCTACACCTTC.

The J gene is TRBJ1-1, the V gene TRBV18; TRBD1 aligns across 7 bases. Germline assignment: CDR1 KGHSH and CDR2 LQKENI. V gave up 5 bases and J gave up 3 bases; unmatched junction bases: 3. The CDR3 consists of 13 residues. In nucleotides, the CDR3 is TGTGCCAGCTCAGGCGGGACAGACACTGAAGCTTTCTTT. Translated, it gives CASSGGTDTEAFF.

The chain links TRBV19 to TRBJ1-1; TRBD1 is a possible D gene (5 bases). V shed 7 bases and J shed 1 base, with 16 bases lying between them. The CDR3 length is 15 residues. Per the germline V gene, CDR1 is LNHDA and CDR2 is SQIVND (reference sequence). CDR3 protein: CASTLGGEGNTEAFF. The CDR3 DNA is TGTGCCAGTACCCTGGGGGGTGAGGGGAACACTGAAGCTTTCTTT.

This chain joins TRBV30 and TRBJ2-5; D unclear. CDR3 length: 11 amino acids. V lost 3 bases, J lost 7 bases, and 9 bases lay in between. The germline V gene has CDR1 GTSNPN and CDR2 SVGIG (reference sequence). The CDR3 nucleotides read TGTGCCTGGAGCGCCCTTGGGACCCAGTACTTC. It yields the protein CAWSALGTQYF.

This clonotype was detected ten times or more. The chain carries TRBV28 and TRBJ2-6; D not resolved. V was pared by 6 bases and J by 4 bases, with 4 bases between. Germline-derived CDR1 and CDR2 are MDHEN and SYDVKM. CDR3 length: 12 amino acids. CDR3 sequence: CASRQGANVLTF. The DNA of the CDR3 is TGTGCCAGCAGACAGGGGGCCAACGTCCTGACTTTC.

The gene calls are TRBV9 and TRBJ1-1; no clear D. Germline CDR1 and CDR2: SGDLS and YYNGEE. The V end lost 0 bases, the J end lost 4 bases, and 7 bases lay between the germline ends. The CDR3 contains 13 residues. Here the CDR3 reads CASSVAWGTEAFF. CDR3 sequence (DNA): TGTGCCAGCAGCGTAGCTTGGGGCACTGAAGCTTTCTTT.

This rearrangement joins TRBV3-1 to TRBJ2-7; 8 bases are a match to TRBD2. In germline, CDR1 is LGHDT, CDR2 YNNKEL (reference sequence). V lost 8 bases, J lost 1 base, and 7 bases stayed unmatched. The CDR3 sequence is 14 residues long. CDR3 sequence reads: CASEISGSSYEQYF. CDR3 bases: TGTGCCAGCGAAATAAGCGGGAGTTCCTACGAGCAGTACTTC.

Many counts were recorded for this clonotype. As DNA, the CDR3 is TGTGCCAGCAGTTCACCTGCAGACAGGGGCAACGAGCAGTACTTC. This gives the protein CASSSPADRGNEQYF. The rearrangement joins TRBV6-5 to TRBJ2-7, with 8 bases identical to TRBD1. The CDR3 is made up of 15 amino acids. J lost 5 bases, V lost 4 bases, and 10 bases had no gene match. Germline values: CDR1 MNHEY, CDR2 SVGAGI.

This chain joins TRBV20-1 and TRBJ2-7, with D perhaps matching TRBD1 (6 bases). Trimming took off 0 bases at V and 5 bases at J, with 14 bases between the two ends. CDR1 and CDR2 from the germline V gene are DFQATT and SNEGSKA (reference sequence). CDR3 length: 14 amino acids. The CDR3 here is CSARETFTGNEQYF. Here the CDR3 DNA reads TGCAGTGCTAGAGAGACTTTCACAGGGAACGAGCAGTACTTC.

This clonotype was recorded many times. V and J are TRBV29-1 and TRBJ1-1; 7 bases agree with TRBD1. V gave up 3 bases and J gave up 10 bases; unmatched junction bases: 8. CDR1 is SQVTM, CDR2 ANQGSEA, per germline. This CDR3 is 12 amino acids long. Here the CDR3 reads CSVERQGRGAFF. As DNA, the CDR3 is TGCAGCGTTGAGAGACAGGGTAGGGGAGCTTTCTTT.

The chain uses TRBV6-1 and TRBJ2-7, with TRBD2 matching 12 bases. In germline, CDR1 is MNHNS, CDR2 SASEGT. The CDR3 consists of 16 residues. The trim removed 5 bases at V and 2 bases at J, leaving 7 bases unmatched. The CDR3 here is CASSNRTSGIPYEQYF. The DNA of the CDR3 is TGTGCCAGCAGTAACCGGACTAGCGGGATCCCCTACGAGCAGTACTTC.

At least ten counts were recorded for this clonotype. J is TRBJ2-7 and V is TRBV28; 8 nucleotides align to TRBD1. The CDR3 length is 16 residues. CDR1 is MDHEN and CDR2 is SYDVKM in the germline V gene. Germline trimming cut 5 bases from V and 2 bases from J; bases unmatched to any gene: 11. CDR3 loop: CASSIPRTGYPYEQYF. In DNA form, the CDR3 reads TGTGCCAGCAGTATCCCCCGGACAGGGTATCCCTACGAGCAGTACTTC.

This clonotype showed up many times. The CDR3 is CASSLGGQGIYEQYF. CDR3 nucleotide sequence: TGTGCCAGCAGCTTAGGGGGTCAGGGGATCTACGAGCAGTACTTC. This chain joins TRBV7-2 and TRBJ2-7, with D perhaps matching TRBD1 (6 bases). V was trimmed by 1 base and J by 3 bases, leaving 13 bases between them. Germline V gene sequence: CDR1 SGHTA, CDR2 FQGNSA. The CDR3 consists of 15 residues.

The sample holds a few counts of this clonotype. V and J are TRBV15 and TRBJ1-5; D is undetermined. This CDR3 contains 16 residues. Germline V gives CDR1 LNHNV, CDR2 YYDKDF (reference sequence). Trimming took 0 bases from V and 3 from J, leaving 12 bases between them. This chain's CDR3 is CATSRDQVSLNQPQHF. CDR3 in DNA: TGTGCCACCAGCAGAGATCAAGTCAGCCTCAATCAGCCCCAGCATTTT.

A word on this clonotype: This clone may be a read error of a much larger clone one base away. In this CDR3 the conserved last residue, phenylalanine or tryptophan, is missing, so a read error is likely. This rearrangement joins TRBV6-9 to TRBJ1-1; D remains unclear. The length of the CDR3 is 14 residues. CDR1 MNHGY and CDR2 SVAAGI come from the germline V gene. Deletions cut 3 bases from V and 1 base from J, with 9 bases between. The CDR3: CASSYMSANTEAFS. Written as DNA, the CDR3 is TGTGCCAGCAGTTACATGTCAGCGAACACTGAAGCTTTCTCT.

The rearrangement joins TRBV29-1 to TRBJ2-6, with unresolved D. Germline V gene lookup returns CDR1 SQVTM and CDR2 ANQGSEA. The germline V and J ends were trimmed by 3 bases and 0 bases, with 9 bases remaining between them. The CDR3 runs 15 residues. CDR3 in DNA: TGCAGCGTTGACGGCCCCGACTCTGGGGCCAACGTCCTGACTTTC. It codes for CSVDGPDSGANVLTF.

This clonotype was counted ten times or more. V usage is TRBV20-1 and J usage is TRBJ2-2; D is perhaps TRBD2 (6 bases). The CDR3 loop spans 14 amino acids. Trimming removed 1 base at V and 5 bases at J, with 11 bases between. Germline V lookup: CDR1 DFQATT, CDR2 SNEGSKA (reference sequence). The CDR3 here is CSARGISGTGELFF. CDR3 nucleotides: TGCAGTGCTAGAGGGATAAGCGGGACCGGGGAGCTGTTTTTT.